This record covers a single TCR beta chain. Its antigen remains unidentified. This sample is part of a study of T cells after yellow fever vaccination. Findings of the study overall: In post-booster samples, most primary-vaccination clones reappeared (just under 97% CD4, 88% CD8). By day 5 rather than day 15, the secondary response had peaked, though it was weaker.

The CDR3 covers 12 residues. Trimming stripped 7 bases from V and 7 bases from J, with 16 bases between. CDR1 is SQVTM, CDR2 ANQGSEA, per germline. TCRdb processed the 5' RACE reads anew with MiXCR; each CDR3 protein has one entry. This table has about 240,000 distinct CDR3 sequences, about 3.7% appearing once. Material: PBMCs, obtained 15 days after the yellow fever booster vaccination. The origin of this receptor is a man younger than 35 who received the YFV17D yellow fever vaccine. The chain employs TRBV29-1 and TRBJ1-2; the D is unclear. The CDR3 protein is CSADGRLGGYTF. CDR3 bases: TGCAGCGCCGACGGGAGATTGGGTGGCTACACCTTC.